This note documents a single T cell receptor beta chain sequence. This sample was included in a study of OX40 agonist ivuxolimab in advanced cancers. The assay was immunoSEQ multiplex PCR, and TCRdb's table has in-frame clones only and misses some. The sample yields 70,000 to 90,000 clones, around 85% seen once. Trimming left V 4 bases short and J 7 bases short, with 17 bases between. This CDR3 has 15 amino acids. CDR1 SNHLY and CDR2 FYNNEI come from the germline V gene. The TCR sequence derives from an adult with an advanced solid tumor such as melanoma, head and neck, liver or kidney cancer. The chain recombines TRBV2 with TRBJ2-1; D possibly corresponds to TRBD2 (6 bases). Here the sequenced sample was CD4+ or CD8+ T cells sorted from blood, taken in a trial of the OX40 agonist ivuxolimab. The CDR3 DNA sequence: TGTGCCAGCAGTGGGGGACTTGCGGCGGATAATGAGCAGTTCTTC. Protein product: CASSGGLAADNEQFF.